This T cell receptor beta chain was identified in a study of blood T cell repertoires in COVID-19. Profiling relied on immunoSEQ multiplex PCR, and the TCRdb table lists in-frame clones only, not all of them. The sample has about 290,000 clones, about 82% seen once. Germline CDR1 is LGHDT and CDR2 is YNNKEL (reference sequence). This CDR3 is 16 amino acids long. The V gene end was trimmed by 0 bases and the J gene end by 2 bases; junction bases not matched to a gene: 5. Sequencing was performed on peripheral blood. This chain links TRBV3-1 (or the pseudogene TRBV3-2) with TRBJ2-7, with 9 bases lining up with TRBD1. The clonotype originates from a woman aged 50 to 60 with active or convalescent COVID-19. This CDR3 reads CASSQESGTGTYEQYF. The DNA for the CDR3 is TGTGCCAGCAGCCAAGAGTCCGGGACAGGGACCTACGAGCAGTACTTC.